This entry is about one T cell receptor (beta chain). At one of its ends the junction is not consistent with the germline gene, which may arise from a read error. Germline assignment: CDR1 MRHNA and CDR2 SNTAGT. The CDR3 length is 14 residues. This sample was included in a study of regulatory T cells in long-lasting Graves disease. The time point: persistent/refractory GD, antithyroid drugs over 5 years with positive TRAb. Preparation of the TCR library used RNA extracted from PBMCs. Arm-PCR of CDR3 regions with iRepertoire HTBI primers generated TCR beta libraries. TCRdb used MiXCR to reprocess the multiplex PCR reads, holding one entry per CDR3 protein. The sample lists 350,000 to 450,000 distinct CDR3 sequences; roughly 23% were seen once.

The specimen was peripheral blood mononuclear cells (PBMCs), collected when the disease was refractory, from a patient treated with antithyroid drugs. This sequence joins TRBV6-4 and TRBJ2-1; tentatively, D is TRBD2 (5 bases). The sequence came from a female donor with Graves disease. In DNA, the CDR3 is TGTGCCAGCAGTTACTCGGGGTCCTACAATGAGCAGTTCTTC. Amino acids: CASSYSGSYNEQFF.